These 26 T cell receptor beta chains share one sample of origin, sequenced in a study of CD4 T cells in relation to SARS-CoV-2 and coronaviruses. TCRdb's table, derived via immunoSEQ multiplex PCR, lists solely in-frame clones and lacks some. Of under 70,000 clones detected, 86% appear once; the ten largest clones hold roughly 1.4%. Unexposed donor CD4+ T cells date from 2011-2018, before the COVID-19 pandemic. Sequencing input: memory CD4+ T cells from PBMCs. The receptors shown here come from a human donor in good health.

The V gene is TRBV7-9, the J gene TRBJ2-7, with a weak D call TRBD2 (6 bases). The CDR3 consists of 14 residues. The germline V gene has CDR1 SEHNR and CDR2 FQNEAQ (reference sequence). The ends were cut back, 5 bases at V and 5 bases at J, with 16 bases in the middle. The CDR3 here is CASSHRETSHEQYF. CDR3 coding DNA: TGTGCCAGCAGCCATAGAGAGACTAGTCACGAGCAGTACTTC.

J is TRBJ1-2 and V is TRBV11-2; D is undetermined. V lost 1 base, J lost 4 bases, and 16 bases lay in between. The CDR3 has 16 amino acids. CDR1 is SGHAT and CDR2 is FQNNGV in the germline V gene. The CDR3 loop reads CASSLGNRQRIYGYTF. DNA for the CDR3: TGTGCCAGCAGCTTAGGGAACCGGCAGCGAATCTATGGCTACACCTTC.

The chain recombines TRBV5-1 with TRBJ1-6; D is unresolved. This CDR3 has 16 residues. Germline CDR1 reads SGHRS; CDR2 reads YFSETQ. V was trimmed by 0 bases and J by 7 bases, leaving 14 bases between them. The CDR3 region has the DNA TGCGCCAGCAGCTTGGGTTTGGCAGCTAAGAATTCACCCCTCCACTTT. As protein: CASSLGLAAKNSPLHF. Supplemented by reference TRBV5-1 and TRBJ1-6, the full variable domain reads KAGVTQTPRYLIKTRGQQVTLSCSPISGHRSVSWYQQTPGQGLQFLFEYFSETQRNKGNFPGRFSGRQFSNSRSEMNVSTLELGDSALYLCASSLGLAAKNSPLHFGNGTRLTVT.

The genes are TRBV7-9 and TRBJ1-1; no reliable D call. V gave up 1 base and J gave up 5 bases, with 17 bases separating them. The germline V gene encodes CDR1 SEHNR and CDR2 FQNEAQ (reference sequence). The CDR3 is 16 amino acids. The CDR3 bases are TGTGCCAGCAGCTTAGATGGAACAATCCTGGGGACTGAAGCTTTCTTT. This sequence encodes CASSLDGTILGTEAFF.

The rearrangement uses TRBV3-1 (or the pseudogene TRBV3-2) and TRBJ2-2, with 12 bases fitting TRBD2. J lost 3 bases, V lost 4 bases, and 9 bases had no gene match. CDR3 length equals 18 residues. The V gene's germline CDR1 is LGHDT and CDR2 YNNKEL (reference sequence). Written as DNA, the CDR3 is TGTGCCAGCAGCCCCCGGACTAGCGGGACCAAGGACACCGGGGAGCTGTTTTTT. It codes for CASSPRTSGTKDTGELFF.

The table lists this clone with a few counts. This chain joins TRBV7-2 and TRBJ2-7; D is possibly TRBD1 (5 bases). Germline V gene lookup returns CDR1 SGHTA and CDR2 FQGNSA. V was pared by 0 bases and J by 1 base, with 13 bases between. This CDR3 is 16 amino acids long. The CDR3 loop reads CASSLAPTGLSYEQYF. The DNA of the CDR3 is TGTGCCAGCAGCTTAGCTCCAACAGGTTTATCCTACGAGCAGTACTTC.

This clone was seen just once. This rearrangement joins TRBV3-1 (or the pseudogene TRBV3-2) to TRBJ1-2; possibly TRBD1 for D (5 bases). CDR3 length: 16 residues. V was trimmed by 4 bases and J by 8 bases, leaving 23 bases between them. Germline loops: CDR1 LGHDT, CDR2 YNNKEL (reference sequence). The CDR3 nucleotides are TGTGCCAGCAGCCCCACCGGGGCCAGGAGTACGTGGGGCTACACCTTC. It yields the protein CASSPTGARSTWGYTF.

The CDR3 DNA reads as TGTGCCAGCAGCTTAGACTACAGGGTATCTGGGGCCAACGTCCTGACTTTC. As protein: CASSLDYRVSGANVLTF. J is TRBJ2-6 and V is TRBV7-9, with D possibly TRBD1 on 6 matching bases. Trimming left V 1 base short and J 1 base short, with 11 bases between. This CDR3 spans 17 amino acids. Germline V gene lookup returns CDR1 SEHNR and CDR2 FQNEAQ (reference sequence).

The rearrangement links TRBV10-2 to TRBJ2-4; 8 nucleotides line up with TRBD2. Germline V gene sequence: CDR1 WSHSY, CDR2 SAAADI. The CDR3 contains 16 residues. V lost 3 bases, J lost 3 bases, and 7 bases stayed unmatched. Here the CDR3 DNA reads TGCGCCAGCAGTGACCCGGGAGGGCCTGTCAAAAACATTCAGTACTTC. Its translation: CASSDPGGPVKNIQYF.

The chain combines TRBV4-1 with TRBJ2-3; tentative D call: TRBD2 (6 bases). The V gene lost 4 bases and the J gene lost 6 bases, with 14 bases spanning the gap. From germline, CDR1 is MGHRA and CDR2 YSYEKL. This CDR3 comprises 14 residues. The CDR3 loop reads CASSPRRGTDTQYF. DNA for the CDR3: TGCGCCAGCAGCCCCAGGAGGGGAACGGATACGCAGTATTTT.

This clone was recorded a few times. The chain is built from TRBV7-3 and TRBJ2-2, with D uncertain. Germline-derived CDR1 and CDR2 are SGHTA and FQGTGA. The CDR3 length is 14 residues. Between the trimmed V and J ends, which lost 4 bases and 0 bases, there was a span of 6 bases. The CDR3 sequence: CASSYGPNTGELFF. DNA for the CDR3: TGTGCCAGCAGCTACGGACCGAACACCGGGGAGCTGTTTTTT.

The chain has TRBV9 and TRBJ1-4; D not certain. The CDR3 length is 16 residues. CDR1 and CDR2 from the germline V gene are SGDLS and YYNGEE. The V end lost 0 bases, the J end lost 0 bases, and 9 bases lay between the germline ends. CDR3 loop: CASSVGSTATNEKLFF. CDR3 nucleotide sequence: TGTGCCAGCAGCGTAGGATCAACCGCAACTAATGAAAAACTGTTTTTT.

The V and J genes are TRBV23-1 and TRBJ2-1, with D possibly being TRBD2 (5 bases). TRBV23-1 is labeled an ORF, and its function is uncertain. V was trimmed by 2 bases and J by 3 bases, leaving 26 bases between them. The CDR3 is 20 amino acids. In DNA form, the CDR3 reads TGCGCCAGCAGTCAACAACCCATCGGTGGGCTAGCAATAAACTACAATGAGCAGTTCTTC. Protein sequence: CASSQQPIGGLAINYNEQFF.

Here the CDR3 reads CASSPRDAYQETQYF. For the CDR3, the DNA is TGTGCCAGCAGTCCGCGGGACGCCTACCAAGAGACCCAGTACTTC. The J gene is TRBJ2-5, the V gene TRBV7-7, with D perhaps TRBD2 (6 bases). Germline-derived CDR1 and CDR2 are SSHAT and FNYEAQ (reference sequence). This CDR3 is built from 15 residues. V was cut by 6 bases and J by 0 bases, with 14 bases left in between.

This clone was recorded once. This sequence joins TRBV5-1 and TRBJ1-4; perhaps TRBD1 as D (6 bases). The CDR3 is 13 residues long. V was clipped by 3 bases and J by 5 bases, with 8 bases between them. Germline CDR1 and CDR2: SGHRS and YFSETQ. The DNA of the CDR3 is TGCGCCAGCAGCTCGGGGGGCAATGAAAAACTGTTTTTT. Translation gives CASSSGGNEKLFF.

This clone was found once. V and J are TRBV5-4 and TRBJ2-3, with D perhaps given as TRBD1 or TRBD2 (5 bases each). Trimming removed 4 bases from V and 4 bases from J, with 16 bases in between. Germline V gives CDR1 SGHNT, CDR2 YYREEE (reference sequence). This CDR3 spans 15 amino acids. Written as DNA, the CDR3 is TGTGCCAGCAGCACCGGAGGACTCAGGGCAGATACGCAGTATTTT. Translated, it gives CASSTGGLRADTQYF.

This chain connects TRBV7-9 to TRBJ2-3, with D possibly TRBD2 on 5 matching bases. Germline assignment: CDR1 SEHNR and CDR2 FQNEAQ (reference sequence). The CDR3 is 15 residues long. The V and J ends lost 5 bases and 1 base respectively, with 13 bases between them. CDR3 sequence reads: CASSRRETGTDTQYF. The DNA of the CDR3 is TGTGCCAGCAGCCGCCGGGAAACGGGCACAGATACGCAGTATTTT.

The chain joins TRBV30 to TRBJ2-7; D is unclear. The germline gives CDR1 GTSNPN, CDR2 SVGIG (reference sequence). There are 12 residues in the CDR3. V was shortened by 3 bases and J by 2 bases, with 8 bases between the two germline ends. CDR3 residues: CAWSQGTYEQYF. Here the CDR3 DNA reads TGTGCCTGGAGCCAAGGTACCTACGAGCAGTACTTC.

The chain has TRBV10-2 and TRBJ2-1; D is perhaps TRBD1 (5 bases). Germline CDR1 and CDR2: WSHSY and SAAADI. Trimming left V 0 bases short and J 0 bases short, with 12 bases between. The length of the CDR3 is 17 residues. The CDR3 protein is CASSESYRPYSYNEQFF. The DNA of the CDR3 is TGCGCCAGCAGTGAGTCATACAGGCCGTACTCCTACAATGAGCAGTTCTTC.

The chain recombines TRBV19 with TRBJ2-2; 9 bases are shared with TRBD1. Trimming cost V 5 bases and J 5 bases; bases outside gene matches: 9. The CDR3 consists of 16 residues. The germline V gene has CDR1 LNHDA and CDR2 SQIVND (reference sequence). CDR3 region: CASSSRTGAPTGELFF. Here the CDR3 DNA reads TGTGCCAGTAGTTCCCGGACAGGGGCCCCGACCGGGGAGCTGTTTTTT.

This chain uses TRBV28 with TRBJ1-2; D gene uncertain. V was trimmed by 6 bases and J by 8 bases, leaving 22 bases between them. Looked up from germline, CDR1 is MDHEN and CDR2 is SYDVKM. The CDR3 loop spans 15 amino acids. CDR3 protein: CASRGHGPGSQGYTF. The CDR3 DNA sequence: TGTGCCAGCAGAGGGCACGGACCGGGTTCTCAGGGCTACACCTTC.

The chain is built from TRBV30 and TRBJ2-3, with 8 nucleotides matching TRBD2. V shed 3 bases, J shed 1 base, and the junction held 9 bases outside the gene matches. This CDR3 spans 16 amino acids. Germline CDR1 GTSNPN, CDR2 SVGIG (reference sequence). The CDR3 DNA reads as TGTGCCTGGAGAAGGAGGACTAGCCGTGGCACAGATACGCAGTATTTT. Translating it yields CAWRRRTSRGTDTQYF.

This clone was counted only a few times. Written as DNA, the CDR3 is TGTGCCAGCAGCCCGCCTTGGAGGTTTGCTTTCTTT. The encoded protein is CASSPPWRFAFF. This chain links TRBV7-9 with TRBJ1-1, with D unclear. Trimming took off 5 bases at V and 11 bases at J, with 15 bases between the two ends. Germline-derived CDR1 and CDR2 are SEHNR and FQNEAQ (reference sequence). The CDR3 has 12 residues.

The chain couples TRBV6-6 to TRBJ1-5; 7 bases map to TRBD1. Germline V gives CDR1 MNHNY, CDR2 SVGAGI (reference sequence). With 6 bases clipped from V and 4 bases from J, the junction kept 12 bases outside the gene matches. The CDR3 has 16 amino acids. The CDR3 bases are TGTGCCAGCAGCTGGTCAAGAGGGACAGCTAATCAGCCCCAGCATTTT. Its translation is CASSWSRGTANQPQHF.

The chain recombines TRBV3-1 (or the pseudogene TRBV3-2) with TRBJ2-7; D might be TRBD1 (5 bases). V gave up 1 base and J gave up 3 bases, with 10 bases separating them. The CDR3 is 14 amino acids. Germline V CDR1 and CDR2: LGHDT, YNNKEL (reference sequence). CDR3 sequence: CASSQGGRSYEQYF. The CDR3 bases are TGTGCCAGCAGCCAAGGGGGCAGAAGCTACGAGCAGTACTTC.

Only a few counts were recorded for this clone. In nucleotides, the CDR3 is TGTGCCAGTAGTGGAAACAGGGGGCTCACCGGGGAGCTGTTTTTT. Translating it yields CASSGNRGLTGELFF. The J gene is TRBJ2-2, the V gene TRBV19; 9 bases fit TRBD1. CDR1 is LNHDA and CDR2 is SQIVND in the germline V gene (reference sequence). This CDR3 has 15 residues. J gave up 4 bases and V 5 bases, and 5 bases lay outside the gene matches.